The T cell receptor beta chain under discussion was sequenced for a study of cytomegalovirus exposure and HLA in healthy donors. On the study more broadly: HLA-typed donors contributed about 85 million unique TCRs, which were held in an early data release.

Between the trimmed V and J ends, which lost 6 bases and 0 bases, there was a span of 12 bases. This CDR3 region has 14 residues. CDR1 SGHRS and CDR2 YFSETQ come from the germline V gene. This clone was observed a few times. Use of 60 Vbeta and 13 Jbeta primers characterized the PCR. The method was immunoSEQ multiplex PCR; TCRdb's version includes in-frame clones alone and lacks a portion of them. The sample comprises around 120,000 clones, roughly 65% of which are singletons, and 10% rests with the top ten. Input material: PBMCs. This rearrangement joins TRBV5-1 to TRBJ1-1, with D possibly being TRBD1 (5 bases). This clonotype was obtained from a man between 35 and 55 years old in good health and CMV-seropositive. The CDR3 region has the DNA TGCGCCAGCAAAACGACAGCCATGAACACTGAAGCTTTCTTT. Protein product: CASKTTAMNTEAFF.